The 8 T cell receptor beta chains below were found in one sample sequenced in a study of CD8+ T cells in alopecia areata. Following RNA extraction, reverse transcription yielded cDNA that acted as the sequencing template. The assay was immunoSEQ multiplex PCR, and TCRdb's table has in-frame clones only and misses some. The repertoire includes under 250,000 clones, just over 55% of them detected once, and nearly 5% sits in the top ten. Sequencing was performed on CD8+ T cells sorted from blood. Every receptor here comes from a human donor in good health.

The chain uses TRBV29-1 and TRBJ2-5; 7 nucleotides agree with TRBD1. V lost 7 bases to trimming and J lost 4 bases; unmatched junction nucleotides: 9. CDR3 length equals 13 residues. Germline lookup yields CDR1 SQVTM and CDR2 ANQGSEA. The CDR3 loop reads CSGGTDRRETQYF. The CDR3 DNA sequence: TGCAGCGGGGGGACGGACAGGCGAGAGACCCAGTACTTC.

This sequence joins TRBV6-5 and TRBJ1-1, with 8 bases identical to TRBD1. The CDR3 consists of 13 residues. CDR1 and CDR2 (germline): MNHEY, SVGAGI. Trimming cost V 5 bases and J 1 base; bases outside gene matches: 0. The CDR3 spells CASSTGGNTEAFF. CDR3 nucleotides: TGTGCCAGCAGTACAGGGGGGAACACTGAAGCTTTCTTT.

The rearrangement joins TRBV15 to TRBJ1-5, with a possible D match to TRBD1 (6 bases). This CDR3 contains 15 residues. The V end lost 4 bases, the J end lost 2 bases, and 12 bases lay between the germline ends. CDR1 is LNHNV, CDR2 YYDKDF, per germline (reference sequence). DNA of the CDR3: TGTGCCACCAGCACCAGGGCAGGGGGCAATCAGCCCCAGCATTTT. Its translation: CATSTRAGGNQPQHF. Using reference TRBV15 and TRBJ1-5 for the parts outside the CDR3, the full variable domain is DAMVIQNPRYQVTQFGKPVTLSCSQTLNHNVMYWYQQKSSQAPKLLFHYYDKDFNNEADTPDNFQSRRPNTSFCFLDIRSPGLGDTAMYLCATSTRAGGNQPQHFGDGTRLSIL.

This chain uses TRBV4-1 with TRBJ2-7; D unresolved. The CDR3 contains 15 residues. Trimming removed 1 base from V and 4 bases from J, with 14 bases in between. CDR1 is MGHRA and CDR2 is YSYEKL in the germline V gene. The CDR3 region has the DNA TGCGCCAGCAGCCAAGCCCCGACGGACGGATACGAGCAGTACTTC. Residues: CASSQAPTDGYEQYF.

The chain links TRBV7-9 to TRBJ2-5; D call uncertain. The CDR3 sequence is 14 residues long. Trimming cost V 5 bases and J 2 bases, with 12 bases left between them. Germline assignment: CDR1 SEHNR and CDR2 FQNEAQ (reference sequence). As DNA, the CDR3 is TGTGCCAGCAGCCTCGGGCCGTTGCAAGAGACCCAGTACTTC. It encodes CASSLGPLQETQYF.

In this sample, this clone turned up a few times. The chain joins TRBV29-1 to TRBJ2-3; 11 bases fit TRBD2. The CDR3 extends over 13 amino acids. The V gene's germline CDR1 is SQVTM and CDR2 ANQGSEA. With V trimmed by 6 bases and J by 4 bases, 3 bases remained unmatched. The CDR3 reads CSVLAGASDTQYF. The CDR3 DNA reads TGCAGCGTACTAGCGGGGGCGTCAGATACGCAGTATTTT.

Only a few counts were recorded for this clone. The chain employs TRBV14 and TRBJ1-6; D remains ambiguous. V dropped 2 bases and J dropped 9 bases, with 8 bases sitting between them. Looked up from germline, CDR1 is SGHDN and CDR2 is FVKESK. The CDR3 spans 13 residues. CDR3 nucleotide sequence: TGTGCCAGCAGCCAATCAGTAGGTTCACCCCTCCACTTT. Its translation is CASSQSVGSPLHF.

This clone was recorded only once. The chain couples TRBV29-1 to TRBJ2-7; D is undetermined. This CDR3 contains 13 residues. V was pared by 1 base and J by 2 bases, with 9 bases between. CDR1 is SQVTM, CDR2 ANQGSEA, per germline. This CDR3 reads CSVEVAAPYEQYF. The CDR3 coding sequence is TGCAGCGTTGAAGTGGCAGCTCCCTACGAGCAGTACTTC.